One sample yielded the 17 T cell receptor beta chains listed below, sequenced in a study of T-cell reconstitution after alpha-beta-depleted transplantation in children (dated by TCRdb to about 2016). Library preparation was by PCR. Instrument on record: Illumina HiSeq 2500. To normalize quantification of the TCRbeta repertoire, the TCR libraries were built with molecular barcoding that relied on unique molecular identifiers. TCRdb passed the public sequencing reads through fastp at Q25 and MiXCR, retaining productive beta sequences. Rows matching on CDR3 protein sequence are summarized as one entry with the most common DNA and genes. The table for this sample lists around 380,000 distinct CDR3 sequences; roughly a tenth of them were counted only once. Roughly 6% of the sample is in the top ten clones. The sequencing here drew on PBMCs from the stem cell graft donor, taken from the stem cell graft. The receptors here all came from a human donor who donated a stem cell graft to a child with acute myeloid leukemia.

CDR3 sequence: CASRAFVGAYEQYF. The CDR3 bases are TGTGCCAGCAGAGCCTTTGTGGGGGCCTACGAGCAGTACTTC. This chain links TRBV27 with TRBJ2-7; either TRBD1 or TRBD2 may fit D (5 bases each). Germline assignment: CDR1 MNHEY and CDR2 SMNVEV (reference sequence). V lost 6 bases and J lost 2, with 14 bases in between. The CDR3 totals 14 residues.

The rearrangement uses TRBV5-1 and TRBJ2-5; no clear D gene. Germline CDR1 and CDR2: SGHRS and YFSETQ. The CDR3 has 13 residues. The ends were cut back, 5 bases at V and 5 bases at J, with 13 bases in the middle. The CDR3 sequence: CASRDPPGETQYF. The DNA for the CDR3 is TGCGCCAGCAGGGACCCACCCGGGGAGACCCAGTACTTC.

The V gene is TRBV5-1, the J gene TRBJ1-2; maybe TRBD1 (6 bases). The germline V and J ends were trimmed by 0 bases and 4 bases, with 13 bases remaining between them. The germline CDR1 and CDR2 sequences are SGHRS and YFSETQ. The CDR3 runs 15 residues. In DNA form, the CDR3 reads TGCGCCAGCAGCTTGGATTTCAGGGGTGGCTATGGCTACACCTTC. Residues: CASSLDFRGGYGYTF.

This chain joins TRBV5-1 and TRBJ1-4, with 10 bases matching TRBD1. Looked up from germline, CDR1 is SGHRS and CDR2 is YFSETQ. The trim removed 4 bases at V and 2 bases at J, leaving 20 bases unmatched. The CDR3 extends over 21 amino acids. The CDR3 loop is CASSATSAGTGELKTNEKLFF. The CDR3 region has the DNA TGCGCCAGCAGCGCTACCTCTGCCGGGACAGGGGAATTGAAGACTAATGAAAAACTGTTTTTT.

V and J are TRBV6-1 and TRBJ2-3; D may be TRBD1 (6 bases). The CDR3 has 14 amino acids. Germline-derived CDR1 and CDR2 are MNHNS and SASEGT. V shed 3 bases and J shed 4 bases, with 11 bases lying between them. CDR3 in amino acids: CASSETGASDTQYF. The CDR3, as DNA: TGTGCCAGCAGTGAGACAGGTGCTTCAGATACGCAGTATTTT.

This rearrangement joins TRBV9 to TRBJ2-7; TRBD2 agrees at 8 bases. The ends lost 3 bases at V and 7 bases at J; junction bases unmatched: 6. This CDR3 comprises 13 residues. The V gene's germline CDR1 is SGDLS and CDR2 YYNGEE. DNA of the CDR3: TGTGCCAGCAGCGCCGGGACTAGAAGTGAGCAGTACTTC. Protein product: CASSAGTRSEQYF.

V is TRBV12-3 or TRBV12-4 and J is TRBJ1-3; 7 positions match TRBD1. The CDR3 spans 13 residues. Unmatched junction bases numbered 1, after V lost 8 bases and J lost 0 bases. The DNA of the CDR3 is TGTGCCAGCGACAGGGTCTCTGGAAACACCATATATTTT. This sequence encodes CASDRVSGNTIYF.

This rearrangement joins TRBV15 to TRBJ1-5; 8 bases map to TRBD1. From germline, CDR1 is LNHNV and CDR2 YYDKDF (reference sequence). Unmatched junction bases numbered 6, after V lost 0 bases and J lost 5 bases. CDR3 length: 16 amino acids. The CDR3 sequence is CATSRDSGRGHQPQHF. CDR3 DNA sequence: TGTGCCACCAGCAGAGATTCGGGCAGGGGGCATCAGCCCCAGCATTTT.

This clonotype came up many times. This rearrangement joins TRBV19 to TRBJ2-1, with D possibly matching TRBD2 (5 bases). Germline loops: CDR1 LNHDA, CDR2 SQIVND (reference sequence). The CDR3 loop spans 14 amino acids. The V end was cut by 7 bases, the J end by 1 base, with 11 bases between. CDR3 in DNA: TGTGCCAGTATAGGAGGCTCTTCCTACAATGAGCAGTTCTTC. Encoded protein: CASIGGSSYNEQFF.

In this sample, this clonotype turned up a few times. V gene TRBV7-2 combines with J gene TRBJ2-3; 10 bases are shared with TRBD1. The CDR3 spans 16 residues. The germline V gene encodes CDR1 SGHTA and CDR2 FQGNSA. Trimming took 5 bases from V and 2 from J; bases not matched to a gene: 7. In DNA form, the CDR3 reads TGTGCCAGCAGCCTACGGACAGGGGGGTCCACAGATACGCAGTATTTT. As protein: CASSLRTGGSTDTQYF.

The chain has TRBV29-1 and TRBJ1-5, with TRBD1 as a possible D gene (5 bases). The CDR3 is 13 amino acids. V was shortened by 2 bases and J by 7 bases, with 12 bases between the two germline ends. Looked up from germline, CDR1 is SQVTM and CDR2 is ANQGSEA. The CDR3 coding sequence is TGCAGCGTTGAACGGGACCCAGGGCAGCCCCAGCATTTT. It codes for CSVERDPGQPQHF.

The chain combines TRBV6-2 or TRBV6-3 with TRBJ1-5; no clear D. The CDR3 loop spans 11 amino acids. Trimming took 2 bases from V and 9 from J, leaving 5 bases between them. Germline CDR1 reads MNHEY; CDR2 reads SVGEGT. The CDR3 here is CASSYHGPQHF. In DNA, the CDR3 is TGTGCCAGCAGTTACCACGGGCCCCAGCATTTT.

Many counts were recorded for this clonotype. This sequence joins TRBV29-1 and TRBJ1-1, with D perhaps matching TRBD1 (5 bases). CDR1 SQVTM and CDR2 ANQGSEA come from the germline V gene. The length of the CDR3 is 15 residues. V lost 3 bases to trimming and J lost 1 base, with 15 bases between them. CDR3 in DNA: TGCAGCGTTGACTTGCGGGGGACCGAGAACACTGAAGCTTTCTTT. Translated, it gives CSVDLRGTENTEAFF.

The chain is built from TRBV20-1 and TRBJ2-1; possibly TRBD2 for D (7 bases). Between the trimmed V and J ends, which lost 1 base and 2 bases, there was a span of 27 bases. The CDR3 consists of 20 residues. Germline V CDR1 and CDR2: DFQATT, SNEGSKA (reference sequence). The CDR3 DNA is TGCAGTGCTAGAGGGGACATTGAGGGGGGGCGTAAATTTACCTACAATGAGCAGTTCTTC. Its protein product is CSARGDIEGGRKFTYNEQFF.

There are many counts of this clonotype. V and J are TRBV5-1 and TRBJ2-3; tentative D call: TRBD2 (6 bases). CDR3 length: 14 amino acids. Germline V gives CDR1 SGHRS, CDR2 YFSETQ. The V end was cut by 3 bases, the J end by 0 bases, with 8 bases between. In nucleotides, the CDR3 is TGCGCCAGCAGCTCCGGGACTAGCACAGATACGCAGTATTTT. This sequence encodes CASSSGTSTDTQYF.

CDR3 DNA sequence: TGTGCCATCAGTGAACGGGGCCTCTATGGCTACACCTTC. Its translation: CAISERGLYGYTF. The chain links TRBV10-3 to TRBJ1-2; D possibly corresponds to TRBD1 (5 bases). The ends were cut back, 3 bases at V and 4 bases at J, with 9 bases in the middle. Germline V gene data show CDR1 as ENHRY and CDR2 as SYGVKD. CDR3 length: 13 residues.

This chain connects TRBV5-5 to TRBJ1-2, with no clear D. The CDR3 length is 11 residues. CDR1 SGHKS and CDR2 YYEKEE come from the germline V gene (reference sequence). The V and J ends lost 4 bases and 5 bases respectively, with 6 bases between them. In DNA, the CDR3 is TGTGCCAGCAGCACCAGATATGGCTACACCTTC. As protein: CASSTRYGYTF.